This TCR beta chain stems from a study of CD8+ T cells in alopecia areata. PBMCs served as the source from which CD4+ and CD8+ T cells were sorted. The V end lost 5 bases, the J end lost 7 bases, and 15 bases lay between the germline ends. CDR3 length equals 15 residues. Germline CDR1 SEHNR, CDR2 FQNEAQ (reference sequence). After isolation, RNA underwent reverse transcription to generate cDNA as the sequencing template. The assay was immunoSEQ multiplex PCR, and TCRdb's table has in-frame clones only and misses some. The table lists about 130,000 clones, approximately 49% of them singletons. The sequence came from a human donor with alopecia areata. This chain uses TRBV7-9 with TRBJ1-6; the D is unclear. The sequencing here drew on CD8+ T cells sorted from blood, taken at week 0. The CDR3 reads CASSPRHLTNSPLHF. In DNA, the CDR3 is TGTGCCAGCAGCCCCCGACACCTAACAAATTCACCCCTCCACTTT.